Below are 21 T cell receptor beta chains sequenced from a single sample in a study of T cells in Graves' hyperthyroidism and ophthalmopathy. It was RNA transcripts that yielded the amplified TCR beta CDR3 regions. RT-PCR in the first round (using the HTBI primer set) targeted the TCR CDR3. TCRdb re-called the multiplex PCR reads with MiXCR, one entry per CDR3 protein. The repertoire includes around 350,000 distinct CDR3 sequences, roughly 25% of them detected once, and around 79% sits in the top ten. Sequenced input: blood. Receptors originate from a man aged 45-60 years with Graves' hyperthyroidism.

The CDR3 coding sequence is TGTGCCAGCAGCCCCCGGGGTCCGCGGTTCACTGAGCAGTTCTTC. Protein: CASSPRGPRFTEQFF. The chain carries TRBV9 and TRBJ2-1; possible D gene TRBD2, 5 bases. CDR3 size: 15 residues. The V gene's germline CDR1 is SGDLS and CDR2 YYNGEE. V was clipped by 4 bases and J by 9 bases, with 20 bases between them.

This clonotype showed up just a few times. Here the CDR3 reads CASSQSPGLRHDEQFF. CDR3 bases: TGCGCCAGCAGCCAAAGCCCCGGTCTCCGGCACGATGAGCAGTTCTTC. This chain uses TRBV4-1 with TRBJ2-1; the D is unclear. The germline gives CDR1 MGHRA, CDR2 YSYEKL. This CDR3 is built from 16 residues. Deletions cut 2 bases from V and 8 bases from J, with 19 bases between.

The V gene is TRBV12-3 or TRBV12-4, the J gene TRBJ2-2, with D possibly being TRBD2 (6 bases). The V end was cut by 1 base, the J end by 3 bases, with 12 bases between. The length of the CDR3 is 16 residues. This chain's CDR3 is CASSLGGRSYTGELFF. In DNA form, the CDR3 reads TGTGCCAGCAGTTTAGGGGGGAGGTCGTACACCGGGGAGCTGTTTTTT.

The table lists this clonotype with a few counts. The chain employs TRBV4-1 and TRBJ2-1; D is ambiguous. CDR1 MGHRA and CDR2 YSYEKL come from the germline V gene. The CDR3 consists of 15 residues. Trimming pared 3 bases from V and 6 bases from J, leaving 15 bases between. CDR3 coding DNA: TGCGCCAGCAGCCACGACCCTCTTCGGGTCAATGAGCAGTTCTTC. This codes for CASSHDPLRVNEQFF.

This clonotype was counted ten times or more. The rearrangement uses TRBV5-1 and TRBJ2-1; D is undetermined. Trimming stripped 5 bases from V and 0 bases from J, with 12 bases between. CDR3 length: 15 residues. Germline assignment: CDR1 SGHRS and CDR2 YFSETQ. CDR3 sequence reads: CASRPQSLSYNEQFF. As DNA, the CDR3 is TGCGCCAGCAGACCACAGAGTCTCTCCTACAATGAGCAGTTCTTC. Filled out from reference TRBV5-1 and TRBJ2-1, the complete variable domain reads KAGVTQTPRYLIKTRGQQVTLSCSPISGHRSVSWYQQTPGQGLQFLFEYFSETQRNKGNFPGRFSGRQFSNSRSEMNVSTLELGDSALYLCASRPQSLSYNEQFFGPGTRLTVL.

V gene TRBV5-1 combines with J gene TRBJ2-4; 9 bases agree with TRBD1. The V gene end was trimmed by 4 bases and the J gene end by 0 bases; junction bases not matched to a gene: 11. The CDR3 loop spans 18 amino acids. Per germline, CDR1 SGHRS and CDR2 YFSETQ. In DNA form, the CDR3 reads TGCGCCAGCAGCCTAGGACAGGGGAGTCCCTTAGCCAAAAACATTCAGTACTTC. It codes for CASSLGQGSPLAKNIQYF. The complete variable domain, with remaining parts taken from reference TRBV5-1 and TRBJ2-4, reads KAGVTQTPRYLIKTRGQQVTLSCSPISGHRSVSWYQQTPGQGLQFLFEYFSETQRNKGNFPGRFSGRQFSNSRSEMNVSTLELGDSALYLCASSLGQGSPLAKNIQYFGAGTRLSVL.

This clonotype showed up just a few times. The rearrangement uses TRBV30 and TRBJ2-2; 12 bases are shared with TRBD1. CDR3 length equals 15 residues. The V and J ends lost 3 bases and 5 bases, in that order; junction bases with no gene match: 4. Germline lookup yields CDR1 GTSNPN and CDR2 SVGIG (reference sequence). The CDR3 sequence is CAWSRDRGQTGELFF. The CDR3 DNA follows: TGTGCCTGGAGCCGGGACAGGGGGCAAACCGGGGAGCTGTTTTTT.

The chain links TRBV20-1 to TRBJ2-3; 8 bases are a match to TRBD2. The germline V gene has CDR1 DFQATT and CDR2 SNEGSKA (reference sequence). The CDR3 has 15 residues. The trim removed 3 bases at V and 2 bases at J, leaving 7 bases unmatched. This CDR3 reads CSARSAGETTDTQYF. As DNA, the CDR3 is TGCAGTGCTAGGTCAGCGGGAGAAACCACAGATACGCAGTATTTT.

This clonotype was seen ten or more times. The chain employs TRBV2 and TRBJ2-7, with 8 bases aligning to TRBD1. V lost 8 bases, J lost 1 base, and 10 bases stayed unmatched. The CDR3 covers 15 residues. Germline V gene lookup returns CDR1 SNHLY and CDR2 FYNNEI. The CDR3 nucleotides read TGTGCCAGCCGCGACCGGGACAGGCAATCCTACGAGCAGTACTTC. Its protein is CASRDRDRQSYEQYF. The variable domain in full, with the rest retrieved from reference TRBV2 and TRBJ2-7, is EPEVTQTPSHQVTQMGQEVILRCVPISNHLYFYWYRQILGQKVEFLVSFYNNEISEKSEIFDDQFSVERPDGSNFTLKIRSTKLEDSAMYFCASRDRDRQSYEQYFGPGTRLTVT.

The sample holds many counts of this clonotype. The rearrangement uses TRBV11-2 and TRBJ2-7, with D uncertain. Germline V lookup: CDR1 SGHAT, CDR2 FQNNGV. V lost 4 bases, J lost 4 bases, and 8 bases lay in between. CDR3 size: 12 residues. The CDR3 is CASSYQVYEQYF. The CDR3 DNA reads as TGTGCCAGCAGCTACCAAGTTTACGAGCAGTACTTC.

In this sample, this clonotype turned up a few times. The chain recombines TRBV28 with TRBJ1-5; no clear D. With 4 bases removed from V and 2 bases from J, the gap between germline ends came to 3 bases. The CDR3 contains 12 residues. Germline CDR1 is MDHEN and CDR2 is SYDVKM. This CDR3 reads CASSWGNQPQHF. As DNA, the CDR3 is TGTGCCAGCAGTTGGGGCAATCAGCCCCAGCATTTT.

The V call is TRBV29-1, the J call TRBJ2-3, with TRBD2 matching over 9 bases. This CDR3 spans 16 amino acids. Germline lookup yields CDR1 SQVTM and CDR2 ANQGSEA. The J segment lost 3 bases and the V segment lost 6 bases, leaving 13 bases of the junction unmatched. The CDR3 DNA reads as TGCAGCGTGGGGGGTATAGCGGGAGTAGGGACAGATACGCAGTATTTT. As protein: CSVGGIAGVGTDTQYF.

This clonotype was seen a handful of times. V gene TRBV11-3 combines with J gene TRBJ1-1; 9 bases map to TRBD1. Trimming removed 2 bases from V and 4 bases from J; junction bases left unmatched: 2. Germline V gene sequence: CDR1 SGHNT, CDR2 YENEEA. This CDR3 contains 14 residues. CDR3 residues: CASSLTGGLTEAFF. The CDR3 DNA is TGTGCCAGCAGCTTAACAGGGGGCCTCACTGAAGCTTTCTTT.

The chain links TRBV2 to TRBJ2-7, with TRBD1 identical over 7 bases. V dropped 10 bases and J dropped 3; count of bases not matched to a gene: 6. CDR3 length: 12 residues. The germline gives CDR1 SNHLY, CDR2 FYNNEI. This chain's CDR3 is CATQGQRYEQYF. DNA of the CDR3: TGTGCCACCCAGGGACAGCGCTACGAGCAGTACTTC.

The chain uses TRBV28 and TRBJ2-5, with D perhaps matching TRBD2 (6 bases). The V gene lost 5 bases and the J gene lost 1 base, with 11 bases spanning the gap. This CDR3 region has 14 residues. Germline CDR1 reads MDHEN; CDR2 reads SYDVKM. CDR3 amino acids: CASSPLAIQETQYF. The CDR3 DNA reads TGTGCCAGCAGTCCGCTAGCGATCCAAGAGACCCAGTACTTC.

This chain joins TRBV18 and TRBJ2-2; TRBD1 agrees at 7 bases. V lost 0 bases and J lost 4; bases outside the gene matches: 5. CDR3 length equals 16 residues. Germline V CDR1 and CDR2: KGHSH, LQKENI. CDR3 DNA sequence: TGTGCCAGCTCACCACCCGACAGGGCCGGCACCGGGGAGCTGTTTTTT. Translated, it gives CASSPPDRAGTGELFF.

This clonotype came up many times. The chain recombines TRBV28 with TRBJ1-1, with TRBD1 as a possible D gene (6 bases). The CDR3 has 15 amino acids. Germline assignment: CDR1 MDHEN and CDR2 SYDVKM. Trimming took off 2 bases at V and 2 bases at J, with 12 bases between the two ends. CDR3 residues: CASSLGPGANTEAFF. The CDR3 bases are TGTGCCAGCAGTTTAGGGCCAGGGGCCAACACTGAAGCTTTCTTT.

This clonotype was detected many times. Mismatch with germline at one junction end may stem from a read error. CDR3 coding DNA: TGTGCCAGCTCATCACCTAGCGGGAGCACAGATACGCAGTATTTT. This translates into CASSSPSGSTDTQYF. The V gene is TRBV18, the J gene TRBJ2-3, with 8 bases that match TRBD2. Germline CDR1 and CDR2: KGHSH and LQKENI. The CDR3 length is 15 residues.

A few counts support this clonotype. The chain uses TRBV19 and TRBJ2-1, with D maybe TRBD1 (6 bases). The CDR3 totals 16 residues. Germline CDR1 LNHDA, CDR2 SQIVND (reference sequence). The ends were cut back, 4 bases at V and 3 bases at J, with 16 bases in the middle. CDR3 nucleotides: TGTGCCAGTAGTACGCAGGGGAAACTGAGCTACAATGAGCAGTTCTTC. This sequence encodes CASSTQGKLSYNEQFF.

In nucleotides, the CDR3 is TGTGCCTTGCAGGGGGCCGGGGAGCTGTTTTTT. It encodes CALQGAGELFF. The gene calls are TRBV13 and TRBJ2-2, with 7 bases matching TRBD1. Germline V gene sequence: CDR1 PRHDT, CDR2 FYEKMQ (reference sequence). Unmatched junction bases numbered 3, after V lost 11 bases and J lost 6 bases. This CDR3 comprises 11 residues.

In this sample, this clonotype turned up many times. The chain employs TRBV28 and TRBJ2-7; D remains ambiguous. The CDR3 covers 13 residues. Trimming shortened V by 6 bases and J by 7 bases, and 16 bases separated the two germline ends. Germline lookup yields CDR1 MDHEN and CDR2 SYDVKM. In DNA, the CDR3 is TGTGCCAGCAGACGAGTTTTCTACGGGGAGCAGTACTTC. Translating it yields CASRRVFYGEQYF.